This T cell receptor beta chain emerged from a study of high-grade serous ovarian cancer treatment subgroups (dated by TCRdb to the early 2020s). Study-wide context: On average, each sample produced some 15,000 sequencing reads and roughly 7,000 unique TCR beta rearrangements. Each patient contributed one primary tumor and two metastatic tumor samples, giving approximately 91 samples in total. The cohort comprised 30 or so patients: some 10 with no residual disease after primary surgery (R0), some 10 excellent NACT responders, and some 10 poor NACT responders. The study examined TCR beta repertoires in high-grade serous ovarian cancer patients who were grouped under a laparoscopic triage algorithm by complete gross resection or by neoadjuvant chemotherapy response. What the authors observed across the whole study: The TCR repertoire analyses centered on CDR3, leaving CDR1 and CDR2 unanalyzed. Because bulk tumor TCR sequencing provided no spatial information, insight into HGSC tumor complexity and diversity was limited. Neoantigen level correlated positively with TCR clonal relatedness, and copy number variation and mutation load from whole-genome sequencing showed a positive trend with TCR clonal relatedness. Repertoire similarity ranging from about 0.095 to 0.85 was observed between tumors from the same patient, whereas almost no similarity was observed between different patients.

The roughly 90 tumor samples were subjected to high-throughput TCR profiling using ImmunoSEQ. The study's processing was this. Repertoire diversity metrics included richness (unique productive sequences), clonality, evenness and relatedness; Bhattacharyya coefficient assessed similarity between samples. In a sensitivity analysis, TCRs with fewer than two reads were excluded, and consistent conclusions were obtained. TCRdb limited this immuneACCESS table to in-frame rearrangements with V and J called. A share of clones is missing; checked studies link under half to unresolved V genes, and the rest is unexplained. Clonal size and the V and J genes are those of that table, whereas D and trimming came from the DNA. The sample has about 28,000 clones on record, around 80% of them singletons. The biggest ten clones account for 2.1% of the sample. From the cysteine through the phenylalanine, the CDR3 covers 17 amino acids. The CDR3 DNA has 51 bases and is translated from base 1. The germline V gene gives CDR1 as MGHRA and CDR2 as YSYEKL. V has 6 bases trimmed and J has 2 bases trimmed; junction bases matching no gene number 10.

Collection of tumor samples took place before definitive surgery or chemotherapy. Genomic DNA was extracted by the MD Anderson Biospecimen Extraction Resource, and TCR sequencing was done by the MD Anderson Cancer Genomics Laboratory. This clone was counted between two and nine times. Its binding antigen is unknown. No base qualities exist here, and no much larger clone lies one base off it. This receptor chain uses TRBV4-1 and TRBJ2-1, and 10 junctional nucleotides match TRBD1. The receptor's source is a human donor with high-grade serous ovarian cancer. Sequenced material: tumor tissue. Here the CDR3 is given as CASRLAPGQGTYNEQFF. The DNA sequence is as follows: TGCGCCAGCAGGCTCGCCCCGGGACAGGGGACCTACAATGAGCAGTTCTTC.